This TCR beta chain appears in the sequencing data of a study of CD8+CD57+ T cells in acquired aplastic anemia. Genomic DNA templated the TCR beta VDJ and CDR3 profiling. TCRdb reprocessed the reads with MiXCR, giving one entry per CDR3 protein. The table has about 180,000 distinct CDR3 sequences, 45% to 50% seen once. V gave up 6 bases and J gave up 10 bases, with 14 bases separating them. The CDR3 consists of 12 residues. CDR1 MNHNS and CDR2 SASEGT come from the germline V gene. This TCR derives from a human donor in good health. The sequencing input was sorted CD4+, CD8+, or CD8+CD57+ T cells (not recorded which) from PBMCs. The chain is built from TRBV6-1 and TRBJ2-3; D may be TRBD1 (6 bases). DNA of the CDR3: TGTGCCAGCAGCCGCGACAGGACCGCGCAGTATTTT. Protein product: CASSRDRTAQYF.